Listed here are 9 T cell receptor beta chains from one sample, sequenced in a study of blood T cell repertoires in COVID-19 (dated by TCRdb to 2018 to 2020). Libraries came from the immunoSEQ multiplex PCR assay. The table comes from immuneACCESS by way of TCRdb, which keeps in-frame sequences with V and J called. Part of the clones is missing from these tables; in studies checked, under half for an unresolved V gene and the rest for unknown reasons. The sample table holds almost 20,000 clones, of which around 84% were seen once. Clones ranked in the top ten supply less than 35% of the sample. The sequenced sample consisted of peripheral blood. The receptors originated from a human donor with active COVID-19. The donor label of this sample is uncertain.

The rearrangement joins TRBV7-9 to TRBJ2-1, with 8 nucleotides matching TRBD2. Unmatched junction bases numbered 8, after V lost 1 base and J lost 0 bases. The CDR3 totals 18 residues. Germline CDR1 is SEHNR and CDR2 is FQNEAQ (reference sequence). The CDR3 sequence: CASSLVWPSGGSYNEQFF. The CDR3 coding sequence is TGTGCCAGCAGCTTAGTCTGGCCCAGCGGGGGCTCCTACAATGAGCAGTTCTTC. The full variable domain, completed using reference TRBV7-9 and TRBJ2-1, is DTGVSQNPRHKITKRGQNVTFRCDPISEHNRLYWYRQTLGQGPEFLTYFQNEAQLEKSRLLSDRFSAERPKGSFSTLEIQRTEQGDSAMYLCASSLVWPSGGSYNEQFFGPGTRLTVL.

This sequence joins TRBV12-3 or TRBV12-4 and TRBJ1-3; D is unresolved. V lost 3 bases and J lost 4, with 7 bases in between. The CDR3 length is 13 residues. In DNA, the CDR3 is TGTGCCAGCAGTTTGGCGGGGGGAAACACCATATATTTT. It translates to CASSLAGGNTIYF.

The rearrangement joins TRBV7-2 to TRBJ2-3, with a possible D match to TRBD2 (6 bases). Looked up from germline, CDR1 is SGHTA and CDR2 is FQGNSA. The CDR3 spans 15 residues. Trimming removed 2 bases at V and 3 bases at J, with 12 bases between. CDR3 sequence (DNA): TGTGCCAGCAGCTTACGCGGGATGGGTACAGATACGCAGTATTTT. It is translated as CASSLRGMGTDTQYF.

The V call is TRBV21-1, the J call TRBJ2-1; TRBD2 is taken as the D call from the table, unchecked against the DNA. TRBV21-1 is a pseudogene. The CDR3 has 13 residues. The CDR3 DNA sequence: TGTGCCAGCAGCAAAGGCATAGACAATGAGCAGTTCTTC. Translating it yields CASSKGIDNEQFF.

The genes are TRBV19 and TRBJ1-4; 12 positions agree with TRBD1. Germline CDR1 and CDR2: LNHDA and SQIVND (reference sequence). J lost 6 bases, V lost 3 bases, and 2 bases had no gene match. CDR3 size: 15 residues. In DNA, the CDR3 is TGTGCCAGTAGTATGGGACAGGGGGCTTATGAAAAACTGTTTTTT. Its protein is CASSMGQGAYEKLFF.

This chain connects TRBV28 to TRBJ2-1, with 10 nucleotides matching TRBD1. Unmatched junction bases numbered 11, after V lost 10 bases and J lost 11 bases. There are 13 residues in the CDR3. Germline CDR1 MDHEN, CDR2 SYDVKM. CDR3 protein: CATQTGGPRQQFF. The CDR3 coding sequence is TGTGCCACCCAGACAGGGGGCCCTCGCCAGCAGTTCTTC.

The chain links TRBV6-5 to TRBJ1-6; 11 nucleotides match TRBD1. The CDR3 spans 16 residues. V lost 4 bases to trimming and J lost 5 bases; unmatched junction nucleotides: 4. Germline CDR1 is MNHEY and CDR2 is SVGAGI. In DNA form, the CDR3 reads TGTGCCAGCAGTTCGGGACAGGGGGGAAATAATTCACCCCTCCACTTT. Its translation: CASSSGQGGNNSPLHF.

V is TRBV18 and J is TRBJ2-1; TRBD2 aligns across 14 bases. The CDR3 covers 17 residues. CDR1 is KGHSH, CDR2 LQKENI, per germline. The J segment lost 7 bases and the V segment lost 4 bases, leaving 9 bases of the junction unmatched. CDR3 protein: CASSRKLGTSGRNEQFF. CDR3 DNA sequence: TGTGCCAGCTCACGGAAATTAGGGACTAGCGGGAGAAATGAGCAGTTCTTC.

Here the CDR3 DNA reads TGTGCCAGCAGCTCTACCCGGACTAGCGGATACAATGAGCAGTTCTTC. The encoded protein is CASSSTRTSGYNEQFF. The chain combines TRBV7-3 with TRBJ2-1; 10 nucleotides line up with TRBD2. Trimming at V came to 4 bases and at J to 4 bases, leaving 7 bases not matched to a gene. Germline-derived CDR1 and CDR2 are SGHTA and FQGTGA. This CDR3 has 16 residues.